This T cell receptor (beta chain) derives from a study of T cell responses to AZD1222 COVID-19 vaccine. Per germline, CDR1 GTSNPN and CDR2 SVGIG (reference sequence). Trimming removed 5 bases from V and 11 bases from J; junction bases left unmatched: 12. The CDR3 is 14 amino acids. Turning to this clone: No antigen is known for it.

Sequencing was performed with immunoSEQ multiplex PCR; in TCRdb, only in-frame clones are kept and a portion is missing. This sample has about 73,000 clones, with nearly 90% found just once. Findings and caveats of the study: Spike-specific TCR breadth and depth went up after people got two AZD1222 doses.

This specimen consisted of peripheral blood, obtained 28 days after the second AZD1222 dose. The TCR was taken from an adult who received the AZD1222 COVID-19 vaccine. The V and J genes are TRBV30 and TRBJ1-4, with TRBD1 identical over 9 bases. CDR3 protein: CAWGKQGARSKLFF. The CDR3 coding sequence is TGTGCCTGGGGAAAACAGGGGGCAAGGTCGAAACTGTTTTTT.